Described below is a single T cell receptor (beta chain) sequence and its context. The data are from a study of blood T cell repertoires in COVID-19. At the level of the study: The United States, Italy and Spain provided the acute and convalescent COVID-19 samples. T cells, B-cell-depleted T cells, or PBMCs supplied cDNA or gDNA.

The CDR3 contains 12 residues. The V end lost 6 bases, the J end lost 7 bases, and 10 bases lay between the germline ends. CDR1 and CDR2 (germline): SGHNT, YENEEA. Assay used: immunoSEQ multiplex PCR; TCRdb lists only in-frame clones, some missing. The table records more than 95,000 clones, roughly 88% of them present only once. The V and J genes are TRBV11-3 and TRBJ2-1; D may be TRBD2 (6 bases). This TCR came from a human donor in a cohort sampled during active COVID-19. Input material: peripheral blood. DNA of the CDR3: TGTGCCAGCAGTTACAGCGGGAATGAGCAGTTCTTC. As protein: CASSYSGNEQFF.